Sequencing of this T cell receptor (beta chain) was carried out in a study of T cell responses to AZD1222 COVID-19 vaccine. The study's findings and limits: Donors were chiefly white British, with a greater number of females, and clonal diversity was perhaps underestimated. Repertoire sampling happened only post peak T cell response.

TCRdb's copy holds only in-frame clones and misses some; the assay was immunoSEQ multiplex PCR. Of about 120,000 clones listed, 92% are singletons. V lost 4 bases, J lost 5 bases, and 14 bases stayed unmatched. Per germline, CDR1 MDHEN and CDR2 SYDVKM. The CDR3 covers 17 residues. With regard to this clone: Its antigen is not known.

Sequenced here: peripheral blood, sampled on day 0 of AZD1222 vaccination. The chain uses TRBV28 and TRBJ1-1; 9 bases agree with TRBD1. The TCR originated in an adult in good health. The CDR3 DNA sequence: TGTGCCAGCAGTTATCAAATTTTCGGGACAGGGAGTACTGAAGCTTTCTTT. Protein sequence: CASSYQIFGTGSTEAFF.